This T cell receptor (beta chain) was retrieved from a study of T cells in localized non-small cell lung cancer. Findings and caveats of the study: Greater blood T cell density accompanied longer overall survival. Clonality of T cells reached its maximum in uninvolved adjacent lung, surpassing tumor. Owing to sequencing of a solitary tumor region, heterogeneity cannot be discounted. Adjacent lung had a median roughly 60 of the 100 largest tumor clones.

As regards this clone: Antigen: not known.

The repertoire was sequenced with immunoSEQ multiplex PCR; TCRdb's copy has only in-frame clones and lacks some. The profile shows tens of thousands of clones, about 91% of them singletons. Trimming removed 6 bases from V and 6 bases from J, with 12 bases in between. Germline V gene sequence: CDR1 MDHEN, CDR2 SYDVKM. This CDR3 comprises 12 residues. The sample in question was peripheral blood, obtained before any cancer treatment. The chain combines TRBV28 with TRBJ2-7; D gene ambiguous. This TCR derives from a female donor at least 60 years old with stage I lung adenocarcinoma. CDR3 nucleotides: TGTGCCAGCAGACCCGACGGCCGCGAGCAGTACTTC. It specifies CASRPDGREQYF.